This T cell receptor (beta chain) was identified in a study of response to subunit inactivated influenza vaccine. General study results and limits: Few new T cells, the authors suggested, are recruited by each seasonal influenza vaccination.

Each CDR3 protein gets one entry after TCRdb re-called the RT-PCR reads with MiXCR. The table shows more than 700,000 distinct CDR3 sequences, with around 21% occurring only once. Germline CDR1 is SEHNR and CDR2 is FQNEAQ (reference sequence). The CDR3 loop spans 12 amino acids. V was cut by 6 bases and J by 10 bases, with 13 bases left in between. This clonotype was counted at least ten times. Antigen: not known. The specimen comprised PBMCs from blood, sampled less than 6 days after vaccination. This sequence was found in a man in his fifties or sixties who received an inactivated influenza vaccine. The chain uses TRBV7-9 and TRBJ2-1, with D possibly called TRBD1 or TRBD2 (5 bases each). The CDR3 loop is CASSIWGREQFF. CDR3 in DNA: TGTGCCAGCAGTATCTGGGGACGGGAGCAGTTCTTC.